The 8 T cell receptor beta chains below all came from one sample that was sequenced in a study of regulatory T cells in long-lasting Graves disease. Specified time point: newly diagnosed GD, antithyroid drugs for less than 3 months. Generation of the TCR library employed RNA extracted from PBMCs. Assembly of TCR beta libraries relied on iRepertoire HTBI primers together with Arm-PCR of CDR3 regions. TCRdb re-called the multiplex PCR reads through MiXCR, storing one row per CDR3 protein. The table records around 250,000 distinct CDR3 sequences, about 19% of them present only once. Sequencing was performed on peripheral blood mononuclear cells (PBMCs), taken at new diagnosis, from a patient treated with antithyroid drugs. The receptor set was obtained from a female donor with Graves disease.

This clonotype was counted many times. The CDR3 loop is CASSFGGTTTEAFF. CDR3 nucleotide sequence: TGTGCCAGCAGTTTTGGAGGCACTACCACTGAAGCTTTCTTT. The chain is built from TRBV28 and TRBJ1-1; no reliable D call. This CDR3 is built from 14 residues. Trimming left V 3 bases short and J 4 bases short, with 12 bases between. Germline values: CDR1 MDHEN, CDR2 SYDVKM.

V is TRBV6-2 or TRBV6-3 and J is TRBJ2-5; 12 bases are shared with TRBD2. With V trimmed by 0 bases and J by 5 bases, 13 bases remained unmatched. Germline V lookup: CDR1 MNHEY, CDR2 SVGEGT. The CDR3 totals 19 residues. CDR3: CASSYSGLAGGPSWETQYF. DNA of the CDR3: TGTGCCAGCAGTTACTCGGGGCTAGCGGGAGGGCCCTCATGGGAGACCCAGTACTTC.

This clonotype has ten or more counts. This sequence joins TRBV12-3 or TRBV12-4 and TRBJ2-3; TRBD1 is a possible D gene (5 bases). This CDR3 spans 13 amino acids. Trimming removed 3 bases at V and 4 bases at J, with 8 bases between. The CDR3 sequence: CASSFSRADTQYF. Here the CDR3 DNA reads TGTGCCAGCAGTTTTTCCAGGGCAGATACGCAGTATTTT.

This clonotype has at least ten counts. The chain couples TRBV10-3 to TRBJ1-1; 11 nucleotides agree with TRBD1. This CDR3 has 17 residues. The ends lost 5 bases at V and 0 bases at J; junction bases unmatched: 8. Germline V gives CDR1 ENHRY, CDR2 SYGVKD. The CDR3 region has the DNA TGTGCCATCAGTTCCCGGACAGGGGGCCAGGTGAACACTGAAGCTTTCTTT. This encodes CAISSRTGGQVNTEAFF.

The chain's CDR3 is CASRTLGTSYYTF. CDR3 nucleotides: TGTGCCAGCAGAACACTCGGGACATCTTACTACACCTTC. The rearrangement links TRBV6-1 to TRBJ1-2, with D perhaps TRBD1 (6 bases). This CDR3 has 13 residues. V shed 6 bases and J shed 10 bases, with 18 bases lying between them. Germline-derived CDR1 and CDR2 are MNHNS and SASEGT.

The CDR3 sequence is CASSQEGLADEQYF. CDR3 nucleotides: TGTGCCAGCAGCCAAGAGGGACTAGCGGACGAGCAGTACTTC. J is TRBJ2-7 and V is TRBV3-1, with 11 nucleotides matching TRBD2. From germline, CDR1 is LGHDT and CDR2 YNNKEL (reference sequence). The CDR3 sequence is 14 residues long. The junction had 0 bases not matched to a gene; V was cut back by 0 bases and J by 5 bases.

At least ten counts were recorded for this clonotype. The rearrangement joins TRBV7-9 to TRBJ2-1; TRBD1 matches 10 bases. The germline CDR1 and CDR2 sequences are SEHNR and FQNEAQ (reference sequence). V lost 2 bases and J lost 6; bases outside the gene matches: 10. The CDR3 covers 17 residues. This CDR3 is CASSLRWRDRGFNEQFF. DNA of the CDR3: TGTGCCAGCAGCTTAAGGTGGAGGGACAGGGGTTTCAATGAGCAGTTCTTC.

A few counts support this clonotype. The chain carries TRBV12-3 or TRBV12-4 and TRBJ1-2; 8 bases are a match to TRBD1. The CDR3 spans 16 residues. V lost 1 base and J lost 1; bases outside the gene matches: 5. CDR3: CASSLGVQGVNYGYTF. The CDR3 DNA reads as TGTGCCAGCAGTTTAGGGGTACAGGGGGTTAACTATGGCTACACCTTC.